Listed here are 15 T cell receptor beta chains from one sample, sequenced in a study of blood T cell repertoires in COVID-19. This table comes from immunoSEQ multiplex PCR, and its TCRdb copy is limited to in-frame clones, with some not included. The sample includes 130,000 to 150,000 clones, about four fifths of them seen just once. The sequenced sample was PBMCs or T cells enriched from blood (not recorded which). The receptor set was obtained from a woman aged 45-59 years who had been exposed to COVID-19.

The rearrangement joins TRBV7-8 to TRBJ2-3; 8 bases map to TRBD2. From germline, CDR1 is SGHVS and CDR2 FQNEAQ. The CDR3 runs 20 residues. V lost 11 bases to trimming and J lost 0 bases; unmatched junction nucleotides: 25. This CDR3 is CASTLPKAGAYIPSTDTQYF. The CDR3 DNA follows: TGTGCCTCCACGCTCCCGAAAGCGGGGGCTTACATACCTAGCACAGATACGCAGTATTTT. Full variable domain (outside the CDR3, taken from reference TRBV7-8 and TRBJ2-3): GAGVSQSPRYKVAKRGQDVALRCDPISGHVSLFWYQQALGQGPEFLTYFQNEAQLDKSGLPSDRFFAERPEGSVSTLKIQRTQQEDSAVYLCASTLPKAGAYIPSTDTQYFGPGTRLTVL.

The chain couples TRBV28 to TRBJ2-7; 12 bases fit TRBD2. CDR3 length: 14 amino acids. CDR1 MDHEN and CDR2 SYDVKM come from the germline V gene. The trim removed 3 bases at V and 6 bases at J, leaving 3 bases unmatched. The CDR3 spells CASSFLAGGAEQYF. The CDR3 DNA reads as TGTGCCAGCAGTTTTCTAGCGGGAGGGGCCGAGCAGTACTTC.

This clone came up once. The rearrangement joins TRBV14 to TRBJ1-3; tentatively, D is TRBD1 (6 bases). The CDR3 consists of 15 residues. The germline V and J ends were trimmed by 0 bases and 3 bases, with 9 bases remaining between them. Germline V CDR1 and CDR2: SGHDN, FVKESK. CDR3 DNA: TGTGCCAGCAGCCAAGACAGGGGCTTTGGAAACACCATATATTTT. It encodes CASSQDRGFGNTIYF.

This clone appeared once. The gene calls are TRBV5-6 and TRBJ2-3; a possible D gene is TRBD1 (5 bases). Germline V CDR1 and CDR2: SGHDT, YYEEEE. This CDR3 is built from 12 residues. The V and J ends lost 0 bases and 6 bases respectively, with 5 bases between them. CDR3 sequence reads: CASSLEGDTQYF. The CDR3 nucleotides are TGTGCCAGCAGCTTGGAGGGGGATACGCAGTATTTT.

This chain uses TRBV6-2 or TRBV6-3 with TRBJ1-1; D uncertain. The CDR3 loop spans 13 amino acids. Germline V gene sequence: CDR1 MNHEY, CDR2 SVGEGT. Between the trimmed V and J ends, which lost 6 bases and 3 bases, there was a span of 11 bases. CDR3 in DNA: TGTGCCAGCAGCTCAAACGACTACACTGAAGCTTTCTTT. Its protein product is CASSSNDYTEAFF.

The CDR3 region is CASSLDRTSSPLHF. In nucleotides, the CDR3 is TGCGCCAGCAGCTTGGACAGAACAAGCTCACCCCTCCACTTT. The chain links TRBV5-1 to TRBJ1-6; D gene ambiguous. Germline V gene lookup returns CDR1 SGHRS and CDR2 YFSETQ. V shed 0 bases and J shed 10 bases, with 11 bases lying between them. This CDR3 is 14 amino acids long.

This clone has a handful of counts. This chain connects TRBV13 to TRBJ1-1; D unclear. Germline CDR1 is PRHDT and CDR2 is FYEKMQ (reference sequence). Trimming removed 0 bases at V and 0 bases at J, with 11 bases between. The CDR3 is 16 residues long. DNA for the CDR3: TGTGCCAGCAGCTTAGGCCGGGGAGTGATGAACACTGAAGCTTTCTTT. Translation gives CASSLGRGVMNTEAFF.

The chain is built from TRBV18 and TRBJ2-1; 15 bases are shared with TRBD2. The CDR3 is 22 residues long. Per germline, CDR1 KGHSH and CDR2 LQKENI. The trim removed 2 bases at V and 3 bases at J, leaving 17 bases unmatched. CDR3 sequence reads: CASSPGLRRTSGRAVVYNEQFF. Written as DNA, the CDR3 is TGTGCCAGCTCACCAGGTTTGCGGAGGACTAGCGGGAGGGCAGTCGTCTACAATGAGCAGTTCTTC.

This chain uses TRBV25-1 with TRBJ2-5; 10 positions agree with TRBD1. This CDR3 contains 15 residues. Trimming cost V 5 bases and J 5 bases; bases outside gene matches: 8. Germline assignment: CDR1 MGHDK and CDR2 SYGVNS. For the CDR3, the DNA is TGTGCCAGCAGTATGTCTTGGGACAGGGGTGAGACCCAGTACTTC. Translation gives CASSMSWDRGETQYF.

V is TRBV10-3 and J is TRBJ2-7, with 7 bases identical to TRBD2. Germline-derived CDR1 and CDR2 are ENHRY and SYGVKD. With 8 bases clipped from V and 1 base from J, the junction kept 5 bases outside the gene matches. This CDR3 region has 13 residues. Here the CDR3 DNA reads TGTGCCATCGGCCAGGGACTATCCTACGAGCAGTACTTC. This sequence encodes CAIGQGLSYEQYF.

This chain joins TRBV12-3 or TRBV12-4 and TRBJ1-5, with D unresolved. Deletions cut 0 bases from V and 6 bases from J, with 6 bases between. The length of the CDR3 is 13 residues. The CDR3 spells CASSLAEGQPQHF. For the CDR3, the DNA is TGTGCCAGCAGTTTAGCGGAGGGTCAGCCCCAGCATTTT.

The chain has TRBV4-2 and TRBJ1-1; 7 positions match TRBD1. The CDR3 has 14 amino acids. Germline CDR1 is LGHNA and CDR2 is YNFKEQ. The trim removed 0 bases at V and 9 bases at J, leaving 7 bases unmatched. The CDR3 here is CASSQDRRTGKAFF. As DNA, the CDR3 is TGTGCCAGCAGCCAAGATCGACGGACAGGCAAAGCTTTCTTT.

The chain uses TRBV3-1 (or the pseudogene TRBV3-2) and TRBJ2-7, with 11 nucleotides matching TRBD1. Germline V gene data show CDR1 as LGHDT and CDR2 as YNNKEL (reference sequence). V was pared by 2 bases and J by 6 bases, with 3 bases of the junction left unmatched. The CDR3 contains 14 residues. This chain's CDR3 is CASSQRGQGGEQYF. CDR3 DNA sequence: TGTGCCAGCAGCCAACGGGGACAGGGGGGCGAGCAGTACTTC.

The chain is built from TRBV19 and TRBJ1-4; 11 bases match TRBD1. Germline V CDR1 and CDR2: LNHDA, SQIVND (reference sequence). The CDR3 is 16 amino acids. Unmatched junction bases numbered 8, after V lost 3 bases and J lost 8 bases. CDR3 protein: CASSIGGTGGAEKLFF. Here the CDR3 DNA reads TGTGCCAGTAGTATCGGCGGGACAGGGGGGGCGGAAAAACTGTTTTTT.

The rearrangement links TRBV29-1 to TRBJ2-3, with unresolved D. This CDR3 contains 14 residues. V was shortened by 0 bases and J by 2 bases, with 9 bases between the two germline ends. The germline CDR1 and CDR2 sequences are SQVTM and ANQGSEA. The CDR3 DNA sequence: TGCAGCGTTGAAGATCGAGCAAACACAGATACGCAGTATTTT. It translates to CSVEDRANTDTQYF.